This T cell receptor (beta chain) was profiled in a study of T-cell reconstitution after alpha-beta-depleted transplantation in children. Using unique molecular identifiers, the investigators prepared the TCRbeta library. A single record per CDR3 protein comes from TCRdb applying MiXCR to the PCR reads. This sample carries hundreds of thousands of distinct CDR3 sequences, more than 10% of them seen once, and the ten largest clones take around 2.5%. Germline V gene lookup returns CDR1 MNHEY and CDR2 SMNVEV (reference sequence). CDR3 length: 14 amino acids. The V end lost 2 bases, the J end lost 1 base, and 7 bases lay between the germline ends. This clonotype is labeled as medium-sized.

The sequence was obtained from a human donor who donated a stem cell graft to a child with acute lymphoblastic leukemia. The chain joins TRBV27 to TRBJ2-3; no reliable D call. Sequencing used PBMCs from the stem cell graft donor, obtained from the stem cell graft. CDR3 in DNA: TGTGCCAGCAGTTTACAGGCGCGCACAGATACGCAGTATTTT. Its translation: CASSLQARTDTQYF.